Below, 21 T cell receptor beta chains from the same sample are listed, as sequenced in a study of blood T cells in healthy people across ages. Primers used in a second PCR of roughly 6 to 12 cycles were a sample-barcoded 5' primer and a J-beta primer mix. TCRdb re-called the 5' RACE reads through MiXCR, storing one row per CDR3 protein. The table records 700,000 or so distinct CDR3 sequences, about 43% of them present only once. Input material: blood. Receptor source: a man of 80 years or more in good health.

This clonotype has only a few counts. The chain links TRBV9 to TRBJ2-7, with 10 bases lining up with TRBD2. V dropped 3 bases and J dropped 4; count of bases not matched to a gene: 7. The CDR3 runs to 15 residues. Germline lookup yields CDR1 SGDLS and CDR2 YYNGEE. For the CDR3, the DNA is TGTGCCAGCAGCGGTTGGGGTAGCGGGAGGTACGAGCAGTACTTC. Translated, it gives CASSGWGSGRYEQYF.

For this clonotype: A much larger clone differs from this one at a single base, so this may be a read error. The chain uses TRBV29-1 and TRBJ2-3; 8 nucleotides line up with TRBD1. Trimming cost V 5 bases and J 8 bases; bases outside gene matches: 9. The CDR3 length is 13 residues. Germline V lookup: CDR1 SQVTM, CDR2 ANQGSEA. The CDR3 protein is CSVYQGASGTQYF. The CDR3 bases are TGCAGCGTTTACCAGGGGGCCTCAGGTACGCAGTATTTT.

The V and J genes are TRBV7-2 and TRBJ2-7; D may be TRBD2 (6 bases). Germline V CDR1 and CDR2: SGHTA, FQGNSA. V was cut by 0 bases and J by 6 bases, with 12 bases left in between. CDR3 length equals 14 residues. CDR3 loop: CASSLATTSIEQYF. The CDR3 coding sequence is TGTGCCAGCAGCTTAGCGACAACTAGCATCGAGCAGTACTTC.

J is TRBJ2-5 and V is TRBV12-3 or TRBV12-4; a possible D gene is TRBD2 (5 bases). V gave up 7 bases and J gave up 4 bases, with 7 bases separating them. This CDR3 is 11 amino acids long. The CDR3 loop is CASMRVETQYF. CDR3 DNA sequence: TGTGCCAGCATGAGGGTAGAGACCCAGTACTTC.

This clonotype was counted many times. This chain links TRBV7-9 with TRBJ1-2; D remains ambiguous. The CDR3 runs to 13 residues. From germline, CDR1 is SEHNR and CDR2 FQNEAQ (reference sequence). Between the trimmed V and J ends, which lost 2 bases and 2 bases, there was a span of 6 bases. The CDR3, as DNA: TGTGCCAGCAGCTTAACCCAGAACTATGGCTACACCTTC. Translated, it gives CASSLTQNYGYTF.

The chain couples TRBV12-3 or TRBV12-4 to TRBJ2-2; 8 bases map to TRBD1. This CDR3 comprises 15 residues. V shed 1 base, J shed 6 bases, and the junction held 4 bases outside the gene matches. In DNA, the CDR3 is TGTGCCAGCAGTTTAGAACAGGGGGTCTCCGGGGAGCTGTTTTTT. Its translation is CASSLEQGVSGELFF.

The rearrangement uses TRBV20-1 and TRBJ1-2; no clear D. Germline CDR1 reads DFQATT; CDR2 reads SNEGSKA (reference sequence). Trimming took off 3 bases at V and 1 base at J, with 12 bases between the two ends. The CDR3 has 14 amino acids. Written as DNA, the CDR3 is TGCAGTGCTAGGAGGCCAGAACTTAACTATGGCTACACCTTC. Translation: CSARRPELNYGYTF.

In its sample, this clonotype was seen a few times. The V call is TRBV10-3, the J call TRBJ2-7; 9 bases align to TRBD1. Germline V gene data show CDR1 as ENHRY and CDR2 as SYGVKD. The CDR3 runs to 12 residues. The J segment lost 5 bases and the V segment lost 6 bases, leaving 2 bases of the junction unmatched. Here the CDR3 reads CAISRQGDEQYF. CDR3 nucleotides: TGTGCCATCAGCCGACAGGGGGACGAGCAGTACTTC.

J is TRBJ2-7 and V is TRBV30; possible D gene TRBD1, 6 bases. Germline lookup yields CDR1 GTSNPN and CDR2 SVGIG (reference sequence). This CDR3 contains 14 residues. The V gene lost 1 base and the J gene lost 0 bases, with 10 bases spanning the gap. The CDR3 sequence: CAWSAGQFSYEQYF. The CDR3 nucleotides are TGTGCCTGGAGTGCCGGACAGTTCTCCTACGAGCAGTACTTC.

The DNA for the CDR3 is TGTGCCAGCTCACCACAGTCTAGTAGCCGGGGCTCAAATGAGCAGTTCTTC. Protein product: CASSPQSSSRGSNEQFF. V is TRBV18 and J is TRBJ2-1; the D call may be TRBD1 or TRBD2 (5 bases each). This CDR3 is built from 17 residues. V lost 1 base and J lost 7, with 20 bases in between. The germline gives CDR1 KGHSH, CDR2 LQKENI.

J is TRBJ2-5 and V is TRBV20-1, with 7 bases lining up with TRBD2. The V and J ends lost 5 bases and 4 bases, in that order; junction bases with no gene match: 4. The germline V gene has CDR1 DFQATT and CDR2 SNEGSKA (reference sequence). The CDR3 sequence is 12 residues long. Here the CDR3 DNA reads TGCAGTGCTCCCAGGGAGGGAGAGACCCAGTACTTC. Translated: CSAPREGETQYF.

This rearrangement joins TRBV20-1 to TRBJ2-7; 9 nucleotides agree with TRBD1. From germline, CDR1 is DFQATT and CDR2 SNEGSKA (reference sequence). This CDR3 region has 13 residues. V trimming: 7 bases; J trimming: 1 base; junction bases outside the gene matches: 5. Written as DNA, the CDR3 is TGCAGTGTCACGGGACAGGGTTCCTACGAGCAGTACTTC. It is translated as CSVTGQGSYEQYF.

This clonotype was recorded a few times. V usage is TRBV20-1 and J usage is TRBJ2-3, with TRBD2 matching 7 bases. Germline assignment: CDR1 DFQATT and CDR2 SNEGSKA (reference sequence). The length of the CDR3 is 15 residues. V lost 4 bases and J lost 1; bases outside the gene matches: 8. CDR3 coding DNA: TGCAGTGCTACCTCCCTAGCGGACCGCACAGATACGCAGTATTTT. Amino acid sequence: CSATSLADRTDTQYF.

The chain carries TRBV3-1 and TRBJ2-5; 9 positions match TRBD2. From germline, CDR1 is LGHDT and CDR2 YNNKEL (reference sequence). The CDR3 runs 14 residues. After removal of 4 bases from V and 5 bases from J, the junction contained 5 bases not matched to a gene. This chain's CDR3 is CASSPLAGLETQYF. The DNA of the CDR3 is TGTGCCAGCAGCCCGCTAGCGGGGTTGGAGACCCAGTACTTC.

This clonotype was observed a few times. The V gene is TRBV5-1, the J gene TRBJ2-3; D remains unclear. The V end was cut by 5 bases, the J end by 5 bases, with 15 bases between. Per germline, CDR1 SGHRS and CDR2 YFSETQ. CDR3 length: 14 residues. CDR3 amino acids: CASRTRPDEDTQYF. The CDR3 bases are TGCGCCAGCAGGACCCGGCCAGACGAAGATACGCAGTATTTT.

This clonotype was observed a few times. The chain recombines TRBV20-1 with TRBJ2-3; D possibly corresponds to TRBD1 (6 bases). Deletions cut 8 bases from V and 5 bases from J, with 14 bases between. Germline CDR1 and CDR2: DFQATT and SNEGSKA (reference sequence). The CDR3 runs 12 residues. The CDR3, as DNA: TGCAGTACTCCGGAACAGGGAGATACGCAGTATTTT. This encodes CSTPEQGDTQYF.

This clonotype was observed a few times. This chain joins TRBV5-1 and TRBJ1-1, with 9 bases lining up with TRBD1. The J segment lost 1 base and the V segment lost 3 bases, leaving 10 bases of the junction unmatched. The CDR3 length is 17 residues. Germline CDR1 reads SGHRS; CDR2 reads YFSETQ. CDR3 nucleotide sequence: TGCGCCAGCAGCTGGGGGACAGGGACAAGACCGAACACTGAAGCTTTCTTT. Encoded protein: CASSWGTGTRPNTEAFF.

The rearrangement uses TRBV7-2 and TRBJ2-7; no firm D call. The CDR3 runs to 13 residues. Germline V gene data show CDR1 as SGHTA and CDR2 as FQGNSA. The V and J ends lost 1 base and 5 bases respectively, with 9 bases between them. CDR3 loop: CASSLVDVHEQYF. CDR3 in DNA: TGTGCCAGCAGCTTAGTTGACGTCCACGAGCAGTACTTC. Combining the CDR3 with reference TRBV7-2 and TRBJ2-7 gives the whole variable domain GAGVSQSPSNKVTEKGKDVELRCDPISGHTALYWYRQSLGQGLEFLIYFQGNSAPDKSGLPSDRFSAERTGGSVSTLTIQRTQQEDSAVYLCASSLVDVHEQYFGPGTRLTVT.

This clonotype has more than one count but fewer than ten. Here the CDR3 reads CASYTYEQYF. The CDR3, as DNA: TGTGCCAGTTACACATACGAGCAGTACTTC. This chain uses TRBV14 with TRBJ2-4; D is ambiguous. The J call may be in error: the DNA end matches TRBJ2-7 better. The CDR3 sequence is 10 residues long. CDR1 SGHDN and CDR2 FVKESK come from the germline V gene.

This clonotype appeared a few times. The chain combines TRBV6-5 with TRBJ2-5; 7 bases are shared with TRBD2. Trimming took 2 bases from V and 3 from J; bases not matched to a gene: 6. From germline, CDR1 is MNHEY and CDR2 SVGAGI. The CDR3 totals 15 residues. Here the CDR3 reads CASSYQAGSKETQYF. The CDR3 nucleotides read TGTGCCAGCAGTTACCAAGCGGGGTCCAAAGAGACCCAGTACTTC.

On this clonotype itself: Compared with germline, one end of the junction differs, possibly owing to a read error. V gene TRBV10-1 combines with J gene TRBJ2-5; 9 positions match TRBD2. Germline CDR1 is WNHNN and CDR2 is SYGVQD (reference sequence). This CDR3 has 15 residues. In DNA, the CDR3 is TGCGCCCGCAGTGAGTCGCCTAGCGGGAAAGAGACCCAGTACTTC. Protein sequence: CARSESPSGKETQYF.